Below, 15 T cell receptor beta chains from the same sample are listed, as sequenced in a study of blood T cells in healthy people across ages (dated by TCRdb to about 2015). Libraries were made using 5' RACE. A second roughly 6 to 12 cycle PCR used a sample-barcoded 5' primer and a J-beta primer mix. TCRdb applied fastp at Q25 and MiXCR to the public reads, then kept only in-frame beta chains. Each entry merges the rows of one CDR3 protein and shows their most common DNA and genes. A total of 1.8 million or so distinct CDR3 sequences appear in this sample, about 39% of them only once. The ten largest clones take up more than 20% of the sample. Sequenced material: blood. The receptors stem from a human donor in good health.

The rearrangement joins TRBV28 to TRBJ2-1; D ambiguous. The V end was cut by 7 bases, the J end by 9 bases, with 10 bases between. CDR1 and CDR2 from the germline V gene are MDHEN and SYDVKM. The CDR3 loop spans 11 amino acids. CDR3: CASTPGAEQFF. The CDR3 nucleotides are TGTGCCAGCACCCCCGGTGCTGAGCAGTTCTTC.

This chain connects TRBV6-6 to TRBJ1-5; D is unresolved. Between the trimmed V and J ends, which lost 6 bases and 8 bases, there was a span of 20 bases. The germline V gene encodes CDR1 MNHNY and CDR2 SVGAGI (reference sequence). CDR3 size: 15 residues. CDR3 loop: CASSQTEPGPEPQHF. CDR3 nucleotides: TGTGCCAGCAGCCAAACAGAACCGGGTCCGGAGCCCCAGCATTTT.

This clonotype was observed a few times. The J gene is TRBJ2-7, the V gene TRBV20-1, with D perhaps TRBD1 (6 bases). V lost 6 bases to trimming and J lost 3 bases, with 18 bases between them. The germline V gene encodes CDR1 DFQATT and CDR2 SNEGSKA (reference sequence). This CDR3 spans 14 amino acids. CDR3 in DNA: TGCAGTGCCGGCGCAGGGGATTCGGGCTACGAGCAGTACTTC. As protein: CSAGAGDSGYEQYF.

DNA for the CDR3: TGTGCCAGCAGCTTAAATGTTTGGGGCGACGAGCAGTACTTC. Translated, it gives CASSLNVWGDEQYF. The chain links TRBV7-9 to TRBJ2-5; D perhaps matches TRBD1 (5 bases). The DNA end lines up better with TRBJ2-7; the J call may be wrong. The CDR3 contains 14 residues. Germline V gives CDR1 SEHNR, CDR2 FQNEAQ (reference sequence).

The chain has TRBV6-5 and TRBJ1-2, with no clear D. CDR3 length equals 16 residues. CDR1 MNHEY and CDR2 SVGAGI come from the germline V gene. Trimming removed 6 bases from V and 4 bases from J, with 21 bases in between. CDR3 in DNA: TGTGCCAGCAGCCCCGCCTTTTCCAGGTTTGGCTATGGCTACACCTTC. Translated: CASSPAFSRFGYGYTF.

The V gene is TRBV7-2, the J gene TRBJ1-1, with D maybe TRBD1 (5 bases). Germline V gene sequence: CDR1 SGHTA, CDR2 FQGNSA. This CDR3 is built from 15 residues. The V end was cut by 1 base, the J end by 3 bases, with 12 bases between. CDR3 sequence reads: CASSLERGPDTEAFF. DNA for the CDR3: TGTGCCAGCAGCTTAGAAAGGGGTCCCGACACTGAAGCTTTCTTT.

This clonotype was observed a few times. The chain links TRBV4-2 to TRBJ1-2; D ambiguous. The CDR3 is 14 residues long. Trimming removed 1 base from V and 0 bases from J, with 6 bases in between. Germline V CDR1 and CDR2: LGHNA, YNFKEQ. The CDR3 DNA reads TGTGCCAGCAGCCAAGCCGTGGCTAACTATGGCTACACCTTC. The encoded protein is CASSQAVANYGYTF.

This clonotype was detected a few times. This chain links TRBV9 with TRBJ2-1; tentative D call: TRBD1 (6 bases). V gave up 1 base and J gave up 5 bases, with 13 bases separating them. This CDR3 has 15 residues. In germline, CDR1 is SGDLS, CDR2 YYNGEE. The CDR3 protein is CASSVMGQGNNEQFF. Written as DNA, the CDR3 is TGTGCCAGCAGCGTAATGGGGCAGGGGAACAATGAGCAGTTCTTC.

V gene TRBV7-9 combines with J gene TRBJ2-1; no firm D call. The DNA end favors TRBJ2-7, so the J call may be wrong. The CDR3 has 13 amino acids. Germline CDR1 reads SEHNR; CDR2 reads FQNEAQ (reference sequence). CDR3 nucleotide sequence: TGTGCCAGCAGCGAAACCCACGACAATGAGCAGTACTTC. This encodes CASSETHDNEQYF.

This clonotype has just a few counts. The chain's CDR3 is CASSYSVRGRGRGEQYF. In nucleotides, the CDR3 is TGTGCCAGCAGTTACTCGGTTCGCGGCAGGGGGAGAGGCGAGCAGTACTTC. The rearrangement uses TRBV6-5 and TRBJ2-7; 7 nucleotides line up with TRBD1. The trim removed 0 bases at V and 6 bases at J, leaving 14 bases unmatched. This CDR3 has 17 amino acids. Germline assignment: CDR1 MNHEY and CDR2 SVGAGI.

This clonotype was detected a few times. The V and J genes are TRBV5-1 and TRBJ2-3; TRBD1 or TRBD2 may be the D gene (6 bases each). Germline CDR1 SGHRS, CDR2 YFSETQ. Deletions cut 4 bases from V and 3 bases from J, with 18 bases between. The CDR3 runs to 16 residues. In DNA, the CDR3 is TGCGCCAGCAGCACGCTGCCGGGGGACATGACAGATACGCAGTATTTT. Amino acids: CASSTLPGDMTDTQYF.

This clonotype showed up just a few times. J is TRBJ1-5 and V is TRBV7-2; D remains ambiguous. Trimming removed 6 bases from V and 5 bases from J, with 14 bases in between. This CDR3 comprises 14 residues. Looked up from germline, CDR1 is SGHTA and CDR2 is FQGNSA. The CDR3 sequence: CASSLAGTYQPQHF. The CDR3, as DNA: TGTGCCAGCAGTTTGGCCGGAACTTATCAGCCCCAGCATTTT. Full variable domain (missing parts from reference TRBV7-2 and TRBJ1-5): GAGVSQSPSNKVTEKGKDVELRCDPISGHTALYWYRQSLGQGLEFLIYFQGNSAPDKSGLPSDRFSAERTGGSVSTLTIQRTQQEDSAVYLCASSLAGTYQPQHFGDGTRLSIL.

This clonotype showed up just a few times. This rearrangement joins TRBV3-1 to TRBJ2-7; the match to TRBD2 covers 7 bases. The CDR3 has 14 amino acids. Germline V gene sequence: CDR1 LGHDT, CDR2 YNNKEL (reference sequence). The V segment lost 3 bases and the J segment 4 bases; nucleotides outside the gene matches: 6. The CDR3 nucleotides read TGTGCCAGCAGCCACGGGGGAGGGATTTACGAGCAGTACTTC. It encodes CASSHGGGIYEQYF.

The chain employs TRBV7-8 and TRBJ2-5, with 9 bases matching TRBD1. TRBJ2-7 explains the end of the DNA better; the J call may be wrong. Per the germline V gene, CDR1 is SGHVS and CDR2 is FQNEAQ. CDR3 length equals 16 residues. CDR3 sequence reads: CASSFSSGTGTSEQYF. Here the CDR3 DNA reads TGTGCCAGCAGCTTTTCGTCTGGGACAGGGACAAGCGAGCAGTACTTC.

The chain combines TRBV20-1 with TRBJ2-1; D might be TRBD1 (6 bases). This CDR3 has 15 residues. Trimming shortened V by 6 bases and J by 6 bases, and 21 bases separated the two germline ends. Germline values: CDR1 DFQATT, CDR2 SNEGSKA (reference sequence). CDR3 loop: CSAASWQGFSNEQFF. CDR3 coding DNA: TGCAGTGCCGCCTCTTGGCAGGGGTTTTCCAATGAGCAGTTCTTC.